The 15 T cell receptor beta chains below were found in one sample sequenced in a study of post-analysis software for immune sequencing data. Study-level results: A few TRBV segments occurring more often in patients than controls included TRBV5-6, TRBV5-1 and TRBV20-1.

For these TCRs, the target antigens are not known. The TCR beta cDNA libraries contained unique molecular identifiers. TCRdb recomputed calls from the PCR reads with MiXCR, one row per CDR3 protein. The sample records 350,000 to 450,000 distinct CDR3 sequences, around 37% being singletons. Sequenced input: blood. The receptors originated from a girl aged 5-17 years with multiple sclerosis.

The V and J genes are TRBV5-1 and TRBJ2-5; unclear D gene. Trimming took off 4 bases at V and 3 bases at J, with 10 bases between the two ends. This CDR3 comprises 13 residues. In germline, CDR1 is SGHRS, CDR2 YFSETQ. CDR3 in amino acids: CASSLWTEETQYF. As DNA, the CDR3 is TGCGCCAGCAGCCTTTGGACCGAAGAGACCCAGTACTTC.

The rearrangement links TRBV6-1 to TRBJ2-1, with D possibly being TRBD1 or TRBD2 (7 bases each). Per the germline V gene, CDR1 is MNHNS and CDR2 is SASEGT. The V gene lost 8 bases and the J gene lost 4 bases, with 15 bases spanning the gap. CDR3 size: 14 residues. The CDR3 reads CASESGTAYNEQFF. Written as DNA, the CDR3 is TGTGCCAGCGAAAGCGGGACAGCTTACAATGAGCAGTTCTTC.

V and J are TRBV6-5 and TRBJ2-5, with 8 bases that match TRBD1. With V trimmed by 8 bases and J by 5 bases, 13 bases remained unmatched. CDR1 MNHEY and CDR2 SVGAGI come from the germline V gene. The CDR3 loop spans 15 amino acids. The CDR3 here is CASSQPGQGGETQYF. The CDR3 DNA reads as TGTGCCAGCTCCCAACCCGGACAGGGCGGGGAGACCCAGTACTTC.

This clonotype has only one observation. V is TRBV27 and J is TRBJ2-3; D perhaps matches TRBD2 (5 bases). V was cut by 2 bases and J by 4 bases, with 10 bases left in between. CDR1 and CDR2 from the germline V gene are MNHEY and SMNVEV (reference sequence). The CDR3 totals 14 residues. The CDR3 DNA reads TGTGCCAGCAGTTTAACTAGTTGGCCAGATACGCAGTATTTT. It translates to CASSLTSWPDTQYF.

This clonotype was seen at least ten times. V is TRBV29-1 and J is TRBJ2-1; a weak D match, TRBD1 (6 bases). Trimming removed 5 bases from V and 1 base from J, with 12 bases in between. The CDR3 totals 14 residues. Germline CDR1 reads SQVTM; CDR2 reads ANQGSEA. The CDR3 nucleotides are TGCAGCGTTCTAACAGGGAGATCCTACAATGAGCAGTTCTTC. Its translation: CSVLTGRSYNEQFF.

This clonotype was seen a few times. V usage is TRBV12-5 and J usage is TRBJ2-5; the match to TRBD1 covers 12 bases. The DNA end favors TRBJ2-7, so the J call may be wrong. This CDR3 is built from 20 residues. Germline values: CDR1 LGHNT, CDR2 FRNRAP. DNA of the CDR3: TGTGCTAGTGGTTTGGTACCTGAATGGGACAGGGGGCGGACAAGCTACGAGCAGTACTTC. Its protein product is CASGLVPEWDRGRTSYEQYF.

There are a few counts of this clonotype. The chain links TRBV6-6 to TRBJ1-6; no definite D call. With 5 bases removed from V and 7 bases from J, the gap between germline ends came to 12 bases. The CDR3 is made up of 14 amino acids. Germline CDR1 is MNHNY and CDR2 is SVGAGI (reference sequence). This CDR3 is CASSSGRSNSPLHF. In nucleotides, the CDR3 is TGTGCCAGCAGTAGTGGCAGATCCAATTCACCCCTCCACTTT.

Worth noting for this clonotype: This CDR3 is missing its conserved last phenylalanine or tryptophan, likely due to a read error. This sequence joins TRBV2 and TRBJ2-1; TRBD2 matches at 7 bases. CDR1 is SNHLY, CDR2 FYNNEI, per germline. This CDR3 contains 14 residues. V lost 10 bases to trimming and J lost 3 bases; unmatched junction nucleotides: 9. CDR3 loop: CATLRELGYNEQFL. The CDR3 DNA reads as TGTGCCACCCTGCGGGAGTTAGGCTACAATGAGCAGTTCTTA.

This clonotype was seen only a few times. V and J are TRBV4-2 and TRBJ2-1, with 11 positions matching TRBD2. Germline CDR1 LGHNA, CDR2 YNFKEQ. CDR3 length equals 17 residues. Trimming removed 2 bases from V and 7 bases from J; junction bases left unmatched: 10. The CDR3 DNA sequence: TGTGCCAGCAGCCAATCCCATAGCGGGGGGGTTCTGAATGAGCAGTTCTTC. Residues: CASSQSHSGGVLNEQFF.

The chain is built from TRBV25-1 and TRBJ1-1; D is undetermined. The CDR3 sequence is 14 residues long. V lost 1 base, J lost 5 bases, and 11 bases lay in between. The germline gives CDR1 MGHDK, CDR2 SYGVNS. The CDR3 region is CASSESLRGTEAFF. In nucleotides, the CDR3 is TGTGCCAGCAGTGAATCTTTAAGAGGGACTGAAGCTTTCTTT.

A few counts support this clonotype. The chain is built from TRBV4-1 and TRBJ1-6, with D tentatively TRBD1 (6 bases). The germline gives CDR1 MGHRA, CDR2 YSYEKL. The V gene lost 3 bases and the J gene lost 3 bases, with 15 bases spanning the gap. The CDR3 spans 17 residues. CDR3 sequence: CASSQTLRGGYNSPLHF. CDR3 DNA sequence: TGCGCCAGCAGCCAGACACTCAGGGGAGGCTATAATTCACCCCTCCACTTT.

The rearrangement joins TRBV4-1 to TRBJ2-1; D remains unclear. This CDR3 is 16 amino acids long. Deletions cut 1 base from V and 4 bases from J, with 14 bases between. The germline CDR1 and CDR2 sequences are MGHRA and YSYEKL. The CDR3 protein is CASSQGWGDWYNEQFF. The DNA for the CDR3 is TGCGCCAGCAGCCAAGGGTGGGGTGACTGGTACAATGAGCAGTTCTTC.

As regards this clonotype: A read error may be the cause here, since a much bigger clone is one base away. The V call is TRBV7-2, the J call TRBJ2-7; possible D gene TRBD1, 5 bases. This CDR3 has 15 amino acids. Germline lookup yields CDR1 SGHTA and CDR2 FQGNSA. The CDR3 DNA sequence: TGTGCCAGCAGCTTACAGGGATCGAGCTCCTACGAGCAGGACTTC. It translates to CASSLQGSSSYEQDF. The whole variable domain, remainder taken from reference TRBV7-2 and TRBJ2-7, is GAGVSQSPSNKVTEKGKDVELRCDPISGHTALYWYRQSLGQGLEFLIYFQGNSAPDKSGLPSDRFSAERTGGSVSTLTIQRTQQEDSAVYLCASSLQGSSSYEQDFGPGTRLTVT.

The chain employs TRBV29-1 and TRBJ2-3; 10 bases are shared with TRBD2. CDR1 and CDR2 (germline): SQVTM, ANQGSEA. After removal of 5 bases from V and 4 bases from J, the junction contained 9 bases not matched to a gene. The CDR3 is 15 amino acids. This CDR3 reads CSVPERGGIADTQYF. CDR3 nucleotide sequence: TGCAGCGTTCCCGAGCGGGGGGGCATCGCAGATACGCAGTATTTT.

The V call is TRBV10-3, the J call TRBJ1-2; D is uncertain. The CDR3 runs 17 residues. Germline V CDR1 and CDR2: ENHRY, SYGVKD. V gave up 2 bases and J gave up 0 bases, with 16 bases separating them. The CDR3 DNA follows: TGTGCCATCAGTGAGCACTCAGATTCAGGCTCTAACTATGGCTACACCTTC. It yields the protein CAISEHSDSGSNYGYTF.